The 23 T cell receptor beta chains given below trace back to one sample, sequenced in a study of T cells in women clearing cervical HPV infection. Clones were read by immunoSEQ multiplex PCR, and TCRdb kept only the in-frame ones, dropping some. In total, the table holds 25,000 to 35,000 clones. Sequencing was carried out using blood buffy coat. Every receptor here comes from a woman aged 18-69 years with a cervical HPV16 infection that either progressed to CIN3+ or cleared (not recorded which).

CDR3 DNA (partial): TGTGCCAGCAGCTTACGGGGGTACCAAGAGACG. Its translation: CASSLRGYQET. The full-length CDR3 reads as CASSLRGYQETQYF. This chain links TRBV7-2 with TRBJ2-3, with TRBD2 as a possible D gene (6 bases). The CDR3 end falls 3 residues outside the read, so it is completed with the germline J gene. This CDR3 has 14 residues. Per germline, CDR1 SGHTA and CDR2 FQGNSA.

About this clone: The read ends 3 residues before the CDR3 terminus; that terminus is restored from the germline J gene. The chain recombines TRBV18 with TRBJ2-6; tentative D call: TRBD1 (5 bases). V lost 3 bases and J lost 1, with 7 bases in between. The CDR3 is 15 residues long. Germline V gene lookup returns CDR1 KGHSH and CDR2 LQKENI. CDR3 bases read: TGTGCCAGCTCACCGCAGGGATCTGGGGCCAACGTC. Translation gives CASSPQGSGANV. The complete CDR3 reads CASSPQGSGANVLTF.

The part of the CDR3 DNA that was read is TGTGCCAGCAGCTTACAGGGGCAGGGGGATACG. It specifies CASSLQGQGDT. The full CDR3 protein is CASSLQGQGDTQYF. V gene TRBV7-7 combines with J gene TRBJ2-3; possible D gene TRBD1, 6 bases. The CDR3 extends 3 residues past the end of the read, so its final part is completed from the germline J gene. Between the trimmed V and J ends, which lost 2 bases and 6 bases, there was a span of 12 bases. The CDR3 is made up of 14 amino acids. Looked up from germline, CDR1 is SSHAT and CDR2 is FNYEAQ (reference sequence).

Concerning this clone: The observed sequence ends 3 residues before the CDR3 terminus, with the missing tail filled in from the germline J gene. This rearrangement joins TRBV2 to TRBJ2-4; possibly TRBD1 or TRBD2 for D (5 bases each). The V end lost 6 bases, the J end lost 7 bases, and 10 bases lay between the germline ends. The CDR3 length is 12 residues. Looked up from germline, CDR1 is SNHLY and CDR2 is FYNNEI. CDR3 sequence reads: CASRAEGNIQYF. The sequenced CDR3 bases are TGTGCCAGCAGAGCCGAGGGGAACATT. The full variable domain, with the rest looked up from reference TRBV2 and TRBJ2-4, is EPEVTQTPSHQVTQMGQEVILRCVPISNHLYFYWYRQILGQKVEFLVSFYNNEISEKSEIFDDQFSVERPDGSNFTLKIRSTKLEDSAMYFCASRAEGNIQYFGAGTRLSVL.

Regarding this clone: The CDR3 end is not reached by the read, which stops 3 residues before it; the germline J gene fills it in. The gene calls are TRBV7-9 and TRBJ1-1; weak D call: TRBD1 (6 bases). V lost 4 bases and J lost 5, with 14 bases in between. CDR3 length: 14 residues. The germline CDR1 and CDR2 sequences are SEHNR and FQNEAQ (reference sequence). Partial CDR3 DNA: TGTGCCAGCAGCTCCGGATGGCAGGGGACTGAA. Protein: CASSSGWQGTE. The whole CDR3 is CASSSGWQGTEAFF.

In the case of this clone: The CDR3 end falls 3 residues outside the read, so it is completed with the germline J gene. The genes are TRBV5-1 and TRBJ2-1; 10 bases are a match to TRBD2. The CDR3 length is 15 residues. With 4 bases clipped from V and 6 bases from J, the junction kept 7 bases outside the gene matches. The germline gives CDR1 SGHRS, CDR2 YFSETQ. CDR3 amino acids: CASSDASGGFNEQFF. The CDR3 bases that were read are TGCGCCAGCAGCGACGCTAGCGGGGGCTTCAATGAG.

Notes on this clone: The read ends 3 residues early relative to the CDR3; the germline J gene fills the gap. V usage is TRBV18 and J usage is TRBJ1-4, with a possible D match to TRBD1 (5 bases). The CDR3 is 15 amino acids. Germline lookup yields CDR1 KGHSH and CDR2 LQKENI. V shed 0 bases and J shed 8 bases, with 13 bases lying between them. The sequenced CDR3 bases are TGTGCCAGCTCACCACCCTCAGTCAGGGCGGAAAAA. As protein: CASSPPSVRAEK. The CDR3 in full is CASSPPSVRAEKLFF.

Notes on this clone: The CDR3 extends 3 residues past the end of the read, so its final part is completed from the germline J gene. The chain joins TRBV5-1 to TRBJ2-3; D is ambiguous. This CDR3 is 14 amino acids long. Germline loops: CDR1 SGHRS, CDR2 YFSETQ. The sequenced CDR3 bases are TGCGCCAGCAGCTTGGTTGCAGGTAATCAGCCG. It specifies CASSLVAGNQP. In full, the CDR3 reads CASSLVAGNQPQYF.

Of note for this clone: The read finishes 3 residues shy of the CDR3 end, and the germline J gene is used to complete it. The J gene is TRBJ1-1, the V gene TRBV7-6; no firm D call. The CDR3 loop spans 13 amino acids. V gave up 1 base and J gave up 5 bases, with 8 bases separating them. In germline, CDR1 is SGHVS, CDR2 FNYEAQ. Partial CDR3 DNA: TGTGCCAGCAGCTTAGACGGGGAAACTGAA. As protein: CASSLDGETE. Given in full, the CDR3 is CASSLDGETEAFF.

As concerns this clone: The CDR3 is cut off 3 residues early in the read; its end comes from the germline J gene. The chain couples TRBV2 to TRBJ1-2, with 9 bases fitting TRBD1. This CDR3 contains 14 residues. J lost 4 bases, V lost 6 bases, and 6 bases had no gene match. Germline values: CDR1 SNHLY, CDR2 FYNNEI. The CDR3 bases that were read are TGTGCCAGCAGCGACGAGGACAGGGGCTATGGC. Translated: CASSDEDRGYG. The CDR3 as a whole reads CASSDEDRGYGYTF.

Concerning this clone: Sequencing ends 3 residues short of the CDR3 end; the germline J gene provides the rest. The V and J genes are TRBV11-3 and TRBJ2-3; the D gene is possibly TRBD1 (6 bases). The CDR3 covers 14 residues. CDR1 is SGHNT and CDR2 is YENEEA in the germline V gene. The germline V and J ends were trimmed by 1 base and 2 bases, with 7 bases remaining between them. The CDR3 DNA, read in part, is TGTGCCAGCAGCTTAGGGGACACCACAGATACG. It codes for CASSLGDTTDT. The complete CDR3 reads CASSLGDTTDTQYF.

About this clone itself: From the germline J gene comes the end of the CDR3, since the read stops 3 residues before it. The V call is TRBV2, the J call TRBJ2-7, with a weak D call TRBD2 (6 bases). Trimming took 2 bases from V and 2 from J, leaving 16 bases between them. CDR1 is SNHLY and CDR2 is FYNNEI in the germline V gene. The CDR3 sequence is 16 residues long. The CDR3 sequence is CASSEKIGSGTYEQYF. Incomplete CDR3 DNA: TGTGCCAGCAGTGAAAAAATTGGTAGCGGTACCTACGAG.

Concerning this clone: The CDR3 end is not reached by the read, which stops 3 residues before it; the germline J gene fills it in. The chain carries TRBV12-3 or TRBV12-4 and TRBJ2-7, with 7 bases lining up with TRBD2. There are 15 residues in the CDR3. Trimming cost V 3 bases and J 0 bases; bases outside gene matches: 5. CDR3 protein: CASSFGDYSSYEQYF. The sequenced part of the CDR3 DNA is TGTGCCAGCAGTTTCGGGGACTATAGCTCCTACGAG.

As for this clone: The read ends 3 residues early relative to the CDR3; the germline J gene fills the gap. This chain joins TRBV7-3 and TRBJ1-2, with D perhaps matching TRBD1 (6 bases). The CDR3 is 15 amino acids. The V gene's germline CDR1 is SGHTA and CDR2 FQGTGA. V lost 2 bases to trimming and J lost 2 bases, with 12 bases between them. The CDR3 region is CASSLGGSSNYGYTF. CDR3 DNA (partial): TGTGCCAGCAGCTTAGGGGGCTCCTCGAACTATGGC. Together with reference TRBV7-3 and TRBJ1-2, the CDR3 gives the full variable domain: GAGVSQTPSNKVTEKGKYVELRCDPISGHTALYWYRQSLGQGPEFLIYFQGTGAADDSGLPNDRFFAVRPEGSVSTLKIQRTERGDSAVYLCASSLGGSSNYGYTFGSGTRLTVV.

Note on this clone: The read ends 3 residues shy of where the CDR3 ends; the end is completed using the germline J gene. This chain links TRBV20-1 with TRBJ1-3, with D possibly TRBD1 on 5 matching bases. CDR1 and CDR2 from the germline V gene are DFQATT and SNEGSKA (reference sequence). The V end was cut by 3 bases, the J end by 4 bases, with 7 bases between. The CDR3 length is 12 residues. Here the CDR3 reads CSASPGGNTIYF. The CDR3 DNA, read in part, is TGCAGTGCTAGCCCAGGGGGAAACACC.

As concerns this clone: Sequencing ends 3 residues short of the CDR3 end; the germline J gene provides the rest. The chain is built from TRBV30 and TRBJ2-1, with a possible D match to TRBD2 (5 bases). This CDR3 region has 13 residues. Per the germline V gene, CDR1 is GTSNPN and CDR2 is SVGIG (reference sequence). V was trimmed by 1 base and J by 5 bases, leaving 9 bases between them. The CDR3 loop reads CAWSARADNEQFF. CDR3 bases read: TGTGCCTGGAGTGCAAGAGCGGACAATGAG. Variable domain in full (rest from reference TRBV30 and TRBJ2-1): SQTIHQWPATLVQPVGSPLSLECTVEGTSNPNLYWYRQAAGRGLQLLFYSVGIGQISSEVPQNLSASRPQDRQFILSSKKLLLSDSGFYLCAWSARADNEQFFGPGTRLTVL.

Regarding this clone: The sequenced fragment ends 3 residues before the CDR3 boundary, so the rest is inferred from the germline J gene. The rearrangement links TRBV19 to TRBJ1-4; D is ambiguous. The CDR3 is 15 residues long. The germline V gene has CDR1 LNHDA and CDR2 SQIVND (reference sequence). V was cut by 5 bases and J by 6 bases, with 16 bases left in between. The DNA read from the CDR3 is TGTGCCAGTAGTGGATTCGGGGATAGCGATGAAAAA. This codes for CASSGFGDSDEK. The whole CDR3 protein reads CASSGFGDSDEKLFF.

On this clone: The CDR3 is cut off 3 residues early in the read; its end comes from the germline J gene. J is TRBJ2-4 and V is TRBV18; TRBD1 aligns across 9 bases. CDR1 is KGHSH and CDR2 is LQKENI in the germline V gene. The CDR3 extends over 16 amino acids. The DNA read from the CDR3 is TGTGCCAGCTCACCCCCCGGGACAGGGATGGCCTATGGT. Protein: CASSPPGTGMAYG. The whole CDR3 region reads CASSPPGTGMAYGQYF.

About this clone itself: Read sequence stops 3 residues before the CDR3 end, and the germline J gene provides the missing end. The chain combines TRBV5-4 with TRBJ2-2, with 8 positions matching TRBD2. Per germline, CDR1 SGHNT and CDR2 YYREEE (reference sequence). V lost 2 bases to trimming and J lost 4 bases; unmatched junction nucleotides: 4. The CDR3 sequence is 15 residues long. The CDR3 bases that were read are TGTGCCAGCAGCTTCGGGGGGGCGGGCACCGGGGAG. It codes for CASSFGGAGTGE. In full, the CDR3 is CASSFGGAGTGELFF.

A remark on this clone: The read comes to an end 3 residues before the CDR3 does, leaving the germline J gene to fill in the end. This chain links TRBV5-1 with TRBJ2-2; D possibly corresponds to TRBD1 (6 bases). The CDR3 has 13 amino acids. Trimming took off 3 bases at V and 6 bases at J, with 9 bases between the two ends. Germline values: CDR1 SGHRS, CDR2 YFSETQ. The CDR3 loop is CASSYGQPGELFF. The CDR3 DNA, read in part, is TGCGCCAGCAGCTACGGACAGCCCGGGGAG.

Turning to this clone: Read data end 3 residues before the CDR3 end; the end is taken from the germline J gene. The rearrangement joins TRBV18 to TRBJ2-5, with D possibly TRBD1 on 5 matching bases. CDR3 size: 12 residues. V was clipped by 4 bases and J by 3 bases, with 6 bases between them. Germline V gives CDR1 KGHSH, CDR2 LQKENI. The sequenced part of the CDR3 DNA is TGTGCCAGCTCACAAGGGGAAGAGACC. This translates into CASSQGEET. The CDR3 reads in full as CASSQGEETQYF.

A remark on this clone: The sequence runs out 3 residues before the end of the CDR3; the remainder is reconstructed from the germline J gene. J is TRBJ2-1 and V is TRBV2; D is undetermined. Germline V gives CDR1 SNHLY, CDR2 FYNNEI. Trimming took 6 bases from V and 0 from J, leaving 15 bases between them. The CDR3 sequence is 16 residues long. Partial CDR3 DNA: TGTGCCAGCAGGGAACCGTCAACGGGCTCCTACAATGAG. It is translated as CASREPSTGSYNE. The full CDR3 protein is CASREPSTGSYNEQFF.

The covered CDR3 bases are TGTGCCAGCAGTGAAATTAGACAGGGGAGCGATGGC. As protein: CASSEIRQGSDG. The full-length CDR3 reads as CASSEIRQGSDGYTF. The chain is built from TRBV2 and TRBJ1-2; TRBD1 matches 8 bases. The read halts 3 residues ahead of the CDR3 end, with the missing end drawn from the germline J gene. Germline assignment: CDR1 SNHLY and CDR2 FYNNEI. V trimming: 2 bases; J trimming: 6 bases; junction bases outside the gene matches: 8. The CDR3 is 15 amino acids.